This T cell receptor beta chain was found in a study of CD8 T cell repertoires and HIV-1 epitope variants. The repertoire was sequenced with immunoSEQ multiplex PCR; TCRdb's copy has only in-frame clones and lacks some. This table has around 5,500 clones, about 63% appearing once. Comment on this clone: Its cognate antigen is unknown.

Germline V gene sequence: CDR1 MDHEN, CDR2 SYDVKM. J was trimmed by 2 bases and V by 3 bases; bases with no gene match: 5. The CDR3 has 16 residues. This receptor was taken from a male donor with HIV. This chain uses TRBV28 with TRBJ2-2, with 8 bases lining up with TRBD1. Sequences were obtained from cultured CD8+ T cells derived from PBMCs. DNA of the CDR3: TGTGCCAGCAGTTTCGGACAGGGAAGAAACACCGGGGAGCTGTTTTTT. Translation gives CASSFGQGRNTGELFF. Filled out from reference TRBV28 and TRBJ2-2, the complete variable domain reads DVKVTQSSRYLVKRTGEKVFLECVQDMDHENMFWYRQDPGLGLRLIYFSYDVKMKEKGDIPEGYSVSREKKERFSLILESASTNQTSMYLCASSFGQGRNTGELFFGEGSRLTVL.